Detailed here is one T cell receptor (beta chain). Its target is unknown. Primers for the PCR totalled 60 Vbeta and 13 Jbeta. TCRdb keeps only in-frame clones here, not all; method: immunoSEQ multiplex PCR. The sample records roughly 160,000 clones, 60% to 80% being singletons. The record originates from a study of cytomegalovirus exposure and HLA in healthy donors. Study findings and constraints: According to an earlier analysis, most TCR beta V segments yielded productive rearrangements about 90% or about 30% of the time.

This CDR3 spans 14 amino acids. The chain is built from TRBV21-1 and TRBJ2-7; the DNA was not used to check the table's D call, TRBD1. TRBV21-1 is a pseudogene segment. The TCR sequence derives from a woman in her thirties or forties in good health and CMV-seropositive. The sequencing sample was made of PBMCs. For the CDR3, the DNA is TGTGCCAGCACCCCGGGACAGGGGGGCTACGAGCAGTACTTC. This codes for CASTPGQGGYEQYF.